This T cell receptor (beta chain) was captured by sequencing in a study of blood T cell repertoires in COVID-19. Looking at the study overall: COVID-19 samples collected from the United States, Italy and Spain covered acute and convalescent phases. T cells, B-cell-depleted T cells, or PBMCs provided the cDNA or gDNA that served as material.

Assay used: immunoSEQ multiplex PCR; TCRdb lists only in-frame clones, some missing. The data show over 75,000 clones, roughly 85% seen once. The CDR3 loop spans 13 amino acids. Unmatched junction bases numbered 5, after V lost 6 bases and J lost 5 bases. The germline V gene has CDR1 SGHDT and CDR2 YYEEEE. Sample: peripheral blood. This TCR was sampled from a human donor in a cohort sampled during active COVID-19. The gene calls are TRBV5-6 and TRBJ2-7, with TRBD1 matching 10 bases. CDR3 amino acids: CASTDRGLHEQYF. The CDR3 DNA reads as TGTGCCAGCACTGACAGGGGGCTCCACGAGCAGTACTTC.